The rows below give T cell receptor beta chains drawn from one sample of a study of blood T cell repertoires in COVID-19. TCRdb's copy holds only in-frame clones and misses some; the assay was immunoSEQ multiplex PCR. The sample gives about 99,000 clones, roughly 84% of which show up once; roughly 1.9% is in the top ten. Material: peripheral blood. These receptors came from a man in his 70s with active or convalescent COVID-19. Both conserved end residues are part of each CDR3. A D gene is named only where the DNA matches it firmly. Clone size is shown for a subset of rows, as once, few, many or a class of expanded clone.

j_call v_call clone_size d_call cdr3_nt cdr3_aa
TRBJ2-3 TRBV11-3 NA TRBD2 TGTGCCAGCAGCTTCGGTAGCGGGGGGACCCGCAGGGATACAGATACGCAGTATTTT CASSFGSGGTRRDTDTQYF
TRBJ2-7 TRBV6-5 NA TRBD2 TGTGCCAGCAGCGAGGGACTAGCGGCTTTCAAGCAGTACTTC CASSEGLAAFKQYF
TRBJ1-2 TRBV29-1 NA NA TGCAGCGTTGGACAGACGCGGGGGGGCTACACCTTC CSVGQTRGGYTF
TRBJ2-1 TRBV14 NA TRBD2 TGTGCCAGCAGCCAAATCCGACTAGCGGGGAGGGATGAGCAGTTCTTC CASSQIRLAGRDEQFF
TRBJ1-2 TRBV2 NA NA TGTGCCAGCAGGGACAGCAACTATGGCTACACCTTC CASRDSNYGYTF
TRBJ1-2 TRBV28 NA NA TGTGCCAGCAGTTTTAACCGCCCGGAGGGCTACACCTTC CASSFNRPEGYTF
TRBJ2-3 TRBV4-1 few TRBD2 TGCGCCAGCAGCCAATGGGGTGGGGGGGGAACTAGCACAGATACGCAGTATTTT CASSQWGGGGTSTDTQYF
TRBJ2-3 TRBV5-1 NA TRBD1 TGCGCCAGCCGGCAGGGGGCTAAAGATACGCAGTATTTT CASRQGAKDTQYF
TRBJ2-2 TRBV7-9 NA NA TGTGCCAGCAGATCAGCGGCGGGGGCGGGGACCGGGGAGCTGTTTTTT CASRSAAGAGTGELFF
TRBJ2-1 TRBV27 NA TRBD2 TGTGCCAGCAGCCGACAGACTAGCGGTTCCTCCTACAATGAGCAGTTCTTC CASSRQTSGSSYNEQFF
TRBJ1-2 TRBV28 NA TRBD1 TGTGCCAGCAGTTTACAAAGACAGGGGGCGGATGGCTACACCTTC CASSLQRQGADGYTF